These 10 T cell receptor delta chains were sequenced from one sample in a study of γδ T cells in repeated Plasmodium falciparum infection. Bulk repertoires came from Vgamma9/Vdelta2+ or Vdelta2-negative gammadelta T cells flow-sorted from PBMC. TCRdb re-called the multiplex PCR reads through CATT. The table lists some 100,000 delta-chain clones, under 1.5% of them singletons. The sequencing sample was made of gamma-delta T cells from blood. Source of these receptors: a pool of human donors (malaria-infected and uninfected, not separated).

This clone was counted a few times. The TCRdb protein, from a much larger clone, departs from this DNA's translation at residue 4, likely by read error; the protein shown derives from the DNA. The rearrangement uses TRDV1 and TRDJ2, with 7 bases lining up with TRDD3. No J gene was available from TCRdb, and it was assigned here by a germline match of the DNA. The CDR3 contains 23 residues. Looked up from germline, CDR1 is TSWWSYY and CDR2 is QGS. The CDR3 sequence: CALRERYLGFRLRIRSLTAQLFF. The CDR3, as DNA: TGTGCTCTTAGGGAAAGGTACTTAGGTTTTCGCCTTCGGATACGATCCTTGACAGCACAACTCTTCTTT.

Comments on this clone: A single base is all that separates this from a far larger clone, so a read error is likely. Additional DNA sequences in this sample encode the identical CDR3. The chain employs TRDV2 and TRDJ3; maybe TRDD3 (6 bases). TCRdb gives no J gene; it was assigned here by matching the DNA to germline. V lost 3 bases and J lost 1, with 18 bases in between. Germline V lookup: CDR1 GEAIGNYY, CDR2 EKD. The length of the CDR3 is 19 residues. CDR3 sequence: CACDSILGLPSWDTRQMFF. CDR3 DNA sequence: TGTGCCTGTGACTCAATACTGGGCCTCCCTTCCTGGGACACCCGACAGATGTTTTTC.

This clone was counted many times. This same CDR3 is encoded by further DNA sequences in the sample. The chain links TRDV1 to TRDJ2, with TRDD3 matching over 11 bases. The CDR3 extends over 23 amino acids. CDR1 and CDR2 (germline): TSWWSYY, QGS. V shed 3 bases, J shed 5 bases, and the junction held 26 bases outside the gene matches. Written as DNA, the CDR3 is TGTGCTCTTGGGGACCTCCTTCCTACGATTCCGTACTGGGGGATAACTCCAACAGCACAACTCTTCTTT. It yields the protein CALGDLLPTIPYWGITPTAQLFF.

This clone was seen a few times. This is likely an artifact of a read error, given a far larger clone one base away. Other DNA sequences in this sample translate to the same CDR3. This chain joins TRDV2 and TRDJ2, with D perhaps matching TRDD3 (6 bases). The germline CDR1 and CDR2 sequences are GEAIGNYY and EKD. CDR3 length equals 15 residues. CDR3 in DNA: TGTGCCTGTGACACCGGAGGGATAACTTCAGCACAGCTCTTCTTT. Its protein is CACDTGGITSAQLFF.

This clone was seen a few times. For this DNA, TCRdb reports the protein of a much larger clone, which diverges at residue 7, most likely from a read error; the protein presented here is translated directly from the DNA. V and J are TRDV2 and TRDJ1; 8 bases fit TRDD3. The J gene, missing from TCRdb, was assigned here through DNA to germline matching. In germline, CDR1 is GEAIGNYY, CDR2 EKD. This CDR3 is 16 amino acids long. The V gene end was trimmed by 0 bases and the J gene end by 0 bases; junction bases not matched to a gene: 5. The CDR3 DNA is TGTGCCTGTGACACCGGGGCTGGGGGAAACACCGATAAACTCATCTTT. It codes for CACDTGAGGNTDKLIF.

This clone was observed a few times. TCRdb's entry gives the protein of a much larger clone, which mismatches this DNA's translation at residue 7, likely from a read error; the protein reported here is translated from the DNA. CDR3 in DNA: TGTGCTCTTGGGGGAACTATCTTTCCTACTCTGGGGGATTTAGATAAACTCATCTTT. The encoded protein is CALGGTIFPTLGDLDKLIF. The V and J genes are TRDV1 and TRDJ1, with 9 bases that match TRDD3. Germline V gene data show CDR1 as TSWWSYY and CDR2 as QGS. Trimming removed 4 bases from V and 5 bases from J; junction bases left unmatched: 20. The CDR3 length is 19 residues.

This clone occurred a few times. TCRdb records a much larger clone's protein for this DNA, with a difference at residue 6 that likely arises from a read error; the protein given is the translation of the DNA. V and J are TRDV1 and TRDJ1; tentatively, D is TRDD3 (5 bases). Trimming pared 2 bases from V and 0 bases from J, leaving 22 bases between. The CDR3 sequence is 19 residues long. Germline V CDR1 and CDR2: TSWWSYY, QGS. The CDR3 here is CALGESWDKLVGYTDKLIF. The CDR3 nucleotides are TGTGCTCTTGGGGAAAGCTGGGACAAACTCGTGGGGTACACCGATAAACTCATCTTT.

Concerning this clone: A read error likely explains why the TCRdb protein, taken from a much larger clone, differs from this DNA's translation at residue 10; the protein shown is translated from the DNA. The J gene is TRDJ1, the V gene TRDV1; 13 bases are shared with TRDD3. Germline V gene lookup returns CDR1 TSWWSYY and CDR2 QGS. V lost 0 bases to trimming and J lost 3 bases; unmatched junction nucleotides: 22. This CDR3 has 23 amino acids. The CDR3 DNA sequence: TGTGCTCTTGGGGAACTGCCTCCTACGAGTCAACTGGGGGATACGCATAGGGCCGATAAACTCATCTTT. Protein product: CALGELPPTSQLGDTHRADKLIF.

This clone has at least ten counts. TCRdb's listed protein matches a much larger clone and diverges from this DNA's translation at residue 14, likely through a read error; the protein shown comes from the DNA. V and J are TRDV2 and TRDJ1, with 10 bases identical to TRDD3. The J gene comes from matching the DNA to germline here; TCRdb lacks it. The CDR3 extends over 21 amino acids. CDR1 is GEAIGNYY, CDR2 EKD, per germline. Trimming removed 3 bases from V and 1 base from J; junction bases left unmatched: 22. The CDR3 loop reads CACDAYWGMTSGADGTDKLIF. Written as DNA, the CDR3 is TGTGCCTGTGACGCGTACTGGGGGATGACTTCGGGTGCGGATGGCACCGATAAACTCATCTTT.

With respect to this clone: One base separates it from a far larger clone, so it is likely a read error. The same CDR3 can be traced to other DNA sequences in this sample. V and J are TRDV1 and TRDJ1; D might be TRDD3 (8 bases). The J gene was missing in TCRdb and was found by matching the end of the DNA to germline. CDR3 length equals 16 residues. CDR1 is TSWWSYY, CDR2 QGS, per germline. CDR3 region: CALGDPWPSWGTKLIF. CDR3 coding DNA: TGTGCCCTTGGGGATCCGTGGCCTTCCTGGGGGACCAAACTCATCTTT.